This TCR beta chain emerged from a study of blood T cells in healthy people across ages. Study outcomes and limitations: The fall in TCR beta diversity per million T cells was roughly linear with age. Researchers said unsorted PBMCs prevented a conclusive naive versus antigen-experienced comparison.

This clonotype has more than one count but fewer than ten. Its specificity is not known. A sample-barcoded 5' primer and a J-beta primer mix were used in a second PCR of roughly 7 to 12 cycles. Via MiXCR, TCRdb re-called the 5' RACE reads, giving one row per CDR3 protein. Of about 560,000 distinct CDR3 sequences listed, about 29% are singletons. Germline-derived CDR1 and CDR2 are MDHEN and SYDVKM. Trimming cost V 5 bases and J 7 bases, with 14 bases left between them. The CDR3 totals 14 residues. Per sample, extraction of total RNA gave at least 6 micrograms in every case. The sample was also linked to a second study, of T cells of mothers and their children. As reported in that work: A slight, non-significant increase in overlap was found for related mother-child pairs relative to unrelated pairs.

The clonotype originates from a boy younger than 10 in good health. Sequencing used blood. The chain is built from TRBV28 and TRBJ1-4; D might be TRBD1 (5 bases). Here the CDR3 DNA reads TGTGCCAGCAGTCCCCAGGAGGGGAGTGAAAAACTGTTTTTT. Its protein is CASSPQEGSEKLFF.